Below, 22 T cell receptor beta chains from the same sample are listed, as sequenced in a study of CD8 T cells in ankylosing spondylitis. Via MiXCR, TCRdb re-called the 5' RACE reads, giving one row per CDR3 protein. Altogether 55,000 or so distinct CDR3 sequences are present, less than 8.5% being singletons, with the ten largest covering over 6.5%. The sequencing sample was made of blood, either unsorted or a sorted T cell fraction (not recorded which). The origin of the receptors is a female donor with ankylosing spondylitis or in good health (not recorded which).

This clonotype has a count of ten or more. J is TRBJ2-1 and V is TRBV10-3; D may correspond to TRBD1 or TRBD2 (5 bases each). The length of the CDR3 is 19 residues. The ends were cut back, 3 bases at V and 0 bases at J, with 21 bases in the middle. Per the germline V gene, CDR1 is ENHRY and CDR2 is SYGVKD. CDR3 DNA sequence: TGTGCCATCAGTGATTGGGGTCAGGGTCTGGCGGGCTCCTACAATGAGCAGTTCTTC. Protein: CAISDWGQGLAGSYNEQFF.

Ten or more counts support this clonotype. V is TRBV27 and J is TRBJ1-4, with TRBD1 as a possible D gene (5 bases). The V and J ends lost 8 bases and 10 bases respectively, with 17 bases between them. The CDR3 length is 13 residues. Germline CDR1 MNHEY, CDR2 SMNVEV (reference sequence). CDR3 sequence: CASATGRYGKLFF. The CDR3 region has the DNA TGTGCCAGCGCGACGGGGCGGTATGGAAAACTGTTTTTT.

This clonotype appeared many times. The V gene is TRBV10-3, the J gene TRBJ1-1, with 9 nucleotides matching TRBD1. The V gene's germline CDR1 is ENHRY and CDR2 SYGVKD. CDR3 length equals 15 residues. Trimming removed 6 bases from V and 4 bases from J; junction bases left unmatched: 9. Written as DNA, the CDR3 is TGTGCCATCAGATACACCGGGACAGGGAGCACTGAAGCTTTCTTT. Translated: CAIRYTGTGSTEAFF.

Many counts were recorded for this clonotype. The chain is built from TRBV10-1 and TRBJ1-1; D is undetermined. This CDR3 comprises 16 residues. Trimming pared 3 bases from V and 3 bases from J, leaving 17 bases between. The germline CDR1 and CDR2 sequences are WNHNN and SYGVQD (reference sequence). This CDR3 reads CASSDSLEARDTEAFF. The CDR3 DNA reads TGCGCCAGCAGTGACTCTTTAGAGGCGCGGGACACTGAAGCTTTCTTT.

This clonotype was detected a few times. The CDR3 loop reads CASSSLDGTDTQYF. The CDR3 bases are TGTGCCAGCAGCTCCCTAGACGGAACAGATACGCAGTATTTT. The rearrangement joins TRBV7-9 to TRBJ2-3; D unresolved. This CDR3 is 14 amino acids long. CDR1 and CDR2 from the germline V gene are SEHNR and FQNEAQ (reference sequence). V gave up 4 bases and J gave up 3 bases, with 11 bases separating them.

This clonotype has ten or more counts. V and J are TRBV5-6 and TRBJ2-7, with D perhaps TRBD1 (6 bases). This CDR3 contains 15 residues. V dropped 4 bases and J dropped 0 bases, with 14 bases sitting between them. Germline-derived CDR1 and CDR2 are SGHDT and YYEEEE. CDR3 DNA sequence: TGTGCCAGCAGCGTTGGACAGCAACTCTCCTACGAGCAGTACTTC. Translating it yields CASSVGQQLSYEQYF.

V and J are TRBV24-1 and TRBJ1-4; D is unclear. V shed 4 bases and J shed 12 bases, with 11 bases lying between them. CDR3 length equals 12 residues. Germline V gene data show CDR1 as KGHDR and CDR2 as SFDVKD. The CDR3 region has the DNA TGTGCCACCAGTGACCTAGGTAGAGAACTGTTTTTT. As protein: CATSDLGRELFF.

In this sample, this clonotype turned up many times. CDR3 sequence (DNA): TGTGCCAGCAGCTTGTGGAGGGAAACTGAAGCTTTCTTT. Translation: CASSLWRETEAFF. V usage is TRBV5-4 and J usage is TRBJ1-1, with no clear D. The CDR3 consists of 13 residues. Germline CDR1 SGHNT, CDR2 YYREEE (reference sequence). Trimming cost V 1 base and J 5 bases, with 9 bases left between them.

Ten or more counts support this clonotype. The chain carries TRBV6-1 and TRBJ2-7, with TRBD1 matching over 9 bases. J was trimmed by 0 bases and V by 6 bases; bases with no gene match: 9. CDR1 is MNHNS and CDR2 is SASEGT in the germline V gene. The CDR3 consists of 16 residues. The CDR3 sequence is CASSPGTGKNSYEQYV. The CDR3 DNA sequence: TGTGCCAGCAGCCCTGGGACAGGGAAAAACTCCTACGAGCAGTACGTC.

This clonotype was detected ten times or more. The chain links TRBV25-1 to TRBJ2-5; TRBD1 agrees at 9 bases. CDR3 length: 12 residues. The germline V gene has CDR1 MGHDK and CDR2 SYGVNS. CDR3 protein: CGRDRDEETQYF. As DNA, the CDR3 is TGTGGGAGGGACAGGGACGAAGAGACCCAGTACTTC.

This clonotype showed up many times. J is TRBJ1-1 and V is TRBV3-1; 8 bases fit TRBD1. CDR1 is LGHDT, CDR2 YNNKEL, per germline (reference sequence). The CDR3 runs 15 residues. The ends lost 5 bases at V and 4 bases at J; junction bases unmatched: 9. The CDR3 region is CASSFRTGWGTEAFF. The CDR3 nucleotides are TGTGCCAGCAGCTTCCGGACAGGGTGGGGCACTGAAGCTTTCTTT.

This clonotype was detected many times. The V and J genes are TRBV4-3 and TRBJ2-3; 11 positions agree with TRBD1. The trim removed 1 base at V and 4 bases at J, leaving 1 base unmatched. The CDR3 is 15 residues long. Looked up from germline, CDR1 is LGHNA and CDR2 is YSLEER. CDR3 residues: CASSQGGQGADTQYF. The CDR3 DNA sequence: TGCGCCAGCAGCCAAGGGGGACAGGGGGCAGATACGCAGTATTTT.

In this sample, this clonotype turned up many times. The CDR3 coding sequence is TGCGCCAGTAAAGGACAGACTAGCACAGATACGCAGTATTTT. This translates into CASKGQTSTDTQYF. V usage is TRBV5-1 and J usage is TRBJ2-3, with a tentative D call TRBD1 (6 bases). CDR3 length: 14 amino acids. Germline lookup yields CDR1 SGHRS and CDR2 YFSETQ. The V end was cut by 8 bases, the J end by 0 bases, with 13 bases between.

This clonotype occurred many times. V usage is TRBV19 and J usage is TRBJ2-4, with D perhaps matching TRBD2 (5 bases). The CDR3 covers 12 residues. Germline lookup yields CDR1 LNHDA and CDR2 SQIVND (reference sequence). The germline V and J ends were trimmed by 4 bases and 6 bases, with 7 bases remaining between them. The CDR3 is CASSSGRNIQYF. CDR3 coding DNA: TGTGCCAGTAGTAGTGGGAGAAACATTCAGTACTTC. Based on the CDR3 plus reference TRBV19 and TRBJ2-4, the full variable domain is DGGITQSPKYLFRKEGQNVTLSCEQNLNHDAMYWYRQDPGQGLRLIYYSQIVNDFQKGDIAEGYSVSREKKESFPLTVTSAQKNPTAFYLCASSSGRNIQYFGAGTRLSVL.

This clonotype was seen ten or more times. V usage is TRBV14 and J usage is TRBJ1-1; TRBD1 might be the D (5 bases). The length of the CDR3 is 17 residues. The germline V gene encodes CDR1 SGHDN and CDR2 FVKESK. V dropped 3 bases and J dropped 1 base, with 18 bases sitting between them. Here the CDR3 reads CASSHLTREGKNTEAFF. Written as DNA, the CDR3 is TGTGCCAGCAGCCACCTCACCAGGGAGGGAAAGAACACTGAAGCTTTCTTT.

This clonotype was seen repeatedly, ten times or more. The chain couples TRBV3-1 to TRBJ2-3; the match to TRBD2 covers 9 bases. J was trimmed by 4 bases and V by 1 base; bases with no gene match: 9. Germline CDR1 reads LGHDT; CDR2 reads YNNKEL (reference sequence). CDR3 length: 17 residues. The CDR3 nucleotides read TGTGCCAGCAGCCAAGTGGGGTTTAGCGGGGGATCAGATACGCAGTATTTT. It codes for CASSQVGFSGGSDTQYF.

This clonotype was seen ten or more times. The rearrangement uses TRBV12-3 or TRBV12-4 and TRBJ1-4, with 10 bases lining up with TRBD1. The CDR3 sequence is 16 residues long. The V segment lost 2 bases and the J segment 11 bases; nucleotides outside the gene matches: 11. CDR3 region: CASSLSETGGQGKLFF. CDR3 in DNA: TGTGCCAGCAGTTTAAGTGAGACAGGGGGCCAAGGCAAACTGTTTTTT.

This clonotype was seen at least ten times. The rearrangement joins TRBV9 to TRBJ1-4; a possible D gene is TRBD1 (5 bases). The germline V and J ends were trimmed by 4 bases and 8 bases, with 18 bases remaining between them. Looked up from germline, CDR1 is SGDLS and CDR2 is YYNGEE. The CDR3 consists of 15 residues. CDR3 residues: CASSTARGGDEKLFF. As DNA, the CDR3 is TGTGCCAGCAGCACCGCCCGTGGGGGAGACGAAAAACTGTTTTTT. Full variable domain (outside the CDR3, taken from reference TRBV9 and TRBJ1-4): DSGVTQTPKHLITATGQRVTLRCSPRSGDLSVYWYQQSLDQGLQFLIQYYNGEERAKGNILERFSAQQFPDLHSELNLSSLELGDSALYFCASSTARGGDEKLFFGSGTQLSVL.

This clonotype was counted at least ten times. This chain links TRBV6-1 with TRBJ1-2; no firm D call. V lost 6 bases to trimming and J lost 2 bases, with 19 bases between them. Germline lookup yields CDR1 MNHNS and CDR2 SASEGT. This CDR3 has 16 amino acids. The CDR3 reads CASSPDGNSLNYGYTF. CDR3 sequence (DNA): TGTGCCAGCAGCCCGGACGGGAATTCTTTGAACTATGGCTACACCTTC.

Of note for this clonotype: A single base separates this from a much larger clone, so it may be a read error. The chain links TRBV12-3 or TRBV12-4 to TRBJ2-3; 7 positions agree with TRBD1. This CDR3 is 12 amino acids long. The CDR3 reads CVSSAGTDTQCF. CDR3 sequence (DNA): TGTGTCAGCAGCGCAGGGACAGATACGCAGTGTTTT.

The chain uses TRBV29-1 and TRBJ1-2; TRBD1 is a possible D gene (6 bases). The V gene's germline CDR1 is SQVTM and CDR2 ANQGSEA. V gave up 5 bases and J gave up 1 base, with 14 bases separating them. The CDR3 length is 14 residues. CDR3 bases: TGCAGCGTTCTTTTGACAGGCCTTAACTATGGCTACACCTTC. Translating it yields CSVLLTGLNYGYTF. The whole variable domain, remainder taken from reference TRBV29-1 and TRBJ1-2, is SAVISQKPSRDICQRGTSLTIQCQVDSQVTMMFWYRQQPGQSLTLIATANQGSEATYESGFVIDKFPISRPNLTFSTLTVSNMSPEDSSIYLCSVLLTGLNYGYTFGSGTRLTVV.

This clonotype is deemed medium-sized. The chain uses TRBV5-1 and TRBJ2-2; 7 nucleotides line up with TRBD2. The CDR3 length is 16 residues. CDR1 is SGHRS, CDR2 YFSETQ, per germline. V lost 0 bases, J lost 3 bases, and 5 bases stayed unmatched. CDR3 bases: TGCGCCAGCAGCTTGGCCTACGGGGGGTACACCGGGGAGCTGTTTTTT. The encoded protein is CASSLAYGGYTGELFF.